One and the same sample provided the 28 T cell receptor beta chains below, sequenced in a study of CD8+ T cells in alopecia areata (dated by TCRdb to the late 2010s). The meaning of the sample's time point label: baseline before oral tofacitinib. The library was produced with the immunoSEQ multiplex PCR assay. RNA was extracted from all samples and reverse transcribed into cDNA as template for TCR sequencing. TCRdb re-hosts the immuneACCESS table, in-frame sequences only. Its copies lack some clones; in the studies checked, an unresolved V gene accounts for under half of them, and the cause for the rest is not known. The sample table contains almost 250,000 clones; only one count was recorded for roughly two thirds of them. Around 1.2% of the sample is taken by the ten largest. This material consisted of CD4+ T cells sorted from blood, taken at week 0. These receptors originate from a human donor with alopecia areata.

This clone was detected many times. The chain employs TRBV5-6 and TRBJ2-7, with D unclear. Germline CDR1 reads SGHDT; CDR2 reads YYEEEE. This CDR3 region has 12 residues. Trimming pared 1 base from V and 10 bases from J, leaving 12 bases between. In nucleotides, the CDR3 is TGTGCCAGCAGCTTGAAGGACGCCGATCAGTACTTC. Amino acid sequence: CASSLKDADQYF.

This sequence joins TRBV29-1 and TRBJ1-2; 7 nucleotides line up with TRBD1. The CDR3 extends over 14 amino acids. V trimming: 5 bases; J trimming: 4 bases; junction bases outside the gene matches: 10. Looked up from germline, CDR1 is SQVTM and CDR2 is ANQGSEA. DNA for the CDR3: TGCAGCGTTCTGGGGGAGACAGGGACCTATGGCTACACCTTC. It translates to CSVLGETGTYGYTF. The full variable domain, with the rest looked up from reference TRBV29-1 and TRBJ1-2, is SAVISQKPSRDICQRGTSLTIQCQVDSQVTMMFWYRQQPGQSLTLIATANQGSEATYESGFVIDKFPISRPNLTFSTLTVSNMSPEDSSIYLCSVLGETGTYGYTFGSGTRLTVV.

The CDR3 sequence: CASRFGRQGTYEQYF. Written as DNA, the CDR3 is TGTGCCAGCAGGTTTGGTCGACAGGGAACCTACGAGCAGTACTTC. V and J are TRBV6-5 and TRBJ2-7; 7 bases agree with TRBD1. This CDR3 is 15 amino acids long. V shed 6 bases and J 2 bases; nucleotides not matched to a gene: 10. CDR1 and CDR2 (germline): MNHEY, SVGAGI.

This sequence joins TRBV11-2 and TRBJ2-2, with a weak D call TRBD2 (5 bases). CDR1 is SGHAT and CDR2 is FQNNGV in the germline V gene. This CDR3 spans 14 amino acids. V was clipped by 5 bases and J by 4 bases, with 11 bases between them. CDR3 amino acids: CASSPQTSTGELFF. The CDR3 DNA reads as TGTGCCAGCAGCCCACAAACTAGCACCGGGGAGCTGTTTTTT.

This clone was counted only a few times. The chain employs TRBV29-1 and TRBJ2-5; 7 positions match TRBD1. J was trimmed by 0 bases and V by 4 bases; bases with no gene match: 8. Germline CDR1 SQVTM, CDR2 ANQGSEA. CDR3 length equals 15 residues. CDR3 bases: TGCAGCGTTGGGGGGATGACAGGGAACCAAGAGACCCAGTACTTC. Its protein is CSVGGMTGNQETQYF.

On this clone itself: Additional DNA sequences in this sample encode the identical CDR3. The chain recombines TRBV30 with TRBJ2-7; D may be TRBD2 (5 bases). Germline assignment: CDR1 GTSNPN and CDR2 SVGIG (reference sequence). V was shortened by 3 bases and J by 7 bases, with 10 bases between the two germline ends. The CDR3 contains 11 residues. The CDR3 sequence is CAWRDREEQYF. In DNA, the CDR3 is TGTGCCTGGAGGGATAGGGAGGAGCAGTACTTC.

The CDR3 region has the DNA TGCAGCGTCCGGACTAGCTTGAACACCGGGGAGCTGTTTTTT. Protein sequence: CSVRTSLNTGELFF. This chain uses TRBV29-1 with TRBJ2-2, with 8 bases fitting TRBD2. In germline, CDR1 is SQVTM, CDR2 ANQGSEA. The CDR3 consists of 14 residues. V lost 6 bases to trimming and J lost 1 base; unmatched junction nucleotides: 4.

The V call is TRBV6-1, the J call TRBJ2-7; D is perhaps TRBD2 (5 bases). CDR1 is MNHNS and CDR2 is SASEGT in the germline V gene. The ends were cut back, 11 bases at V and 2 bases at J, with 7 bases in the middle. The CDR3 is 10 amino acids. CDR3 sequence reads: CAGGTYEQYF. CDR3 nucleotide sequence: TGTGCCGGAGGAACCTACGAGCAGTACTTC.

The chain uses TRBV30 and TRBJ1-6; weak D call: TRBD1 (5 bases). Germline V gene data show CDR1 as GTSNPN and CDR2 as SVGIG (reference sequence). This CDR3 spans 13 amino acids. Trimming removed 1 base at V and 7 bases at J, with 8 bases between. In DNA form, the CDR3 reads TGTGCCTGGAGTGGACAGCAGAATTCACCCCTCCACTTT. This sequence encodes CAWSGQQNSPLHF.

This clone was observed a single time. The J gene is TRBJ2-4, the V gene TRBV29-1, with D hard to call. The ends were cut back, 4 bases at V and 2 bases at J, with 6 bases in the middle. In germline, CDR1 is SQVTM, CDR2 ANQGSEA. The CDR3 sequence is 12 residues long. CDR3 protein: CSVGAPKNIQYF. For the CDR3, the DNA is TGCAGCGTTGGTGCTCCCAAAAACATTCAGTACTTC.

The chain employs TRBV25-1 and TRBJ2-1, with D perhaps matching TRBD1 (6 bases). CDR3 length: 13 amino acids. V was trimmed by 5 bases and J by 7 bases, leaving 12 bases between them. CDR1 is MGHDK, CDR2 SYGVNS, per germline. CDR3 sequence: CASSRQDRNEQFF. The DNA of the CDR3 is TGTGCCAGCAGTAGACAGGATCGGAATGAGCAGTTCTTC.

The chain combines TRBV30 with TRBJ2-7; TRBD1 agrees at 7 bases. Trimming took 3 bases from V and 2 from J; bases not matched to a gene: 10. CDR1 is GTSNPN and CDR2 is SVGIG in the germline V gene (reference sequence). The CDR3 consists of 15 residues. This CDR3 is CAWRQIGGSAYEQYF. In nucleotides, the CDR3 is TGTGCCTGGAGACAGATAGGGGGCTCTGCCTACGAGCAGTACTTC.

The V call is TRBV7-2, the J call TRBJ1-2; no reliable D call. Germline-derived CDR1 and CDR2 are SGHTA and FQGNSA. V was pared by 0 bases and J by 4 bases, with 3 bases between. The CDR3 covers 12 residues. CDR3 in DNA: TGTGCCAGCAGCTTAGCGGGCTATGGCTACACCTTC. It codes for CASSLAGYGYTF.

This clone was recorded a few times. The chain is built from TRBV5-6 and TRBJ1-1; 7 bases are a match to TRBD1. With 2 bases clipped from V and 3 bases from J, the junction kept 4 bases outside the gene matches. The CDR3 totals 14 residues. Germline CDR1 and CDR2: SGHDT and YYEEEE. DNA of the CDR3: TGTGCCAGCAGCTTCCGGGACAGATACACTGAAGCTTTCTTT. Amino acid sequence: CASSFRDRYTEAFF.

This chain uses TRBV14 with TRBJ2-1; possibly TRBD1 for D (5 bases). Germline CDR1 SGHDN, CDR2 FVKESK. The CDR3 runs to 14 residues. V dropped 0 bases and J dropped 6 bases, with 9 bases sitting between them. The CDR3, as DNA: TGTGCCAGCAGCCAAGATCAGGGTTCCAATGAGCAGTTCTTC. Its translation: CASSQDQGSNEQFF.

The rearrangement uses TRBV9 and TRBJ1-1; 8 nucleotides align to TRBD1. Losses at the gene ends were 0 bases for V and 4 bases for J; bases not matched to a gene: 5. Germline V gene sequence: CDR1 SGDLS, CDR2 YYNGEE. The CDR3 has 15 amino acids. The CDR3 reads CASSVGPQGATEAFF. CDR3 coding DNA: TGTGCCAGCAGCGTAGGCCCCCAGGGGGCCACTGAAGCTTTCTTT. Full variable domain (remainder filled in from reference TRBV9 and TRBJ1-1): DSGVTQTPKHLITATGQRVTLRCSPRSGDLSVYWYQQSLDQGLQFLIQYYNGEERAKGNILERFSAQQFPDLHSELNLSSLELGDSALYFCASSVGPQGATEAFFGQGTRLTVV.

Here the CDR3 reads CASSLKGQHEQYF. CDR3 DNA: TGTGCCAGCAGCTTGAAGGGACAGCACGAGCAGTACTTC. The rearrangement uses TRBV5-5 and TRBJ2-7, with 7 bases that match TRBD1. Per germline, CDR1 SGHKS and CDR2 YYEKEE (reference sequence). Unmatched junction bases numbered 3, after V lost 1 base and J lost 5 bases. The CDR3 spans 13 residues. The full variable domain, its missing parts supplied by reference TRBV5-5 and TRBJ2-7, is DAGVTQSPTHLIKTRGQQVTLRCSPISGHKSVSWYQQVLGQGPQFIFQYYEKEERGRGNFPDRFSARQFPNYSSELNVNALLLGDSALYLCASSLKGQHEQYFGPGTRLTVT.

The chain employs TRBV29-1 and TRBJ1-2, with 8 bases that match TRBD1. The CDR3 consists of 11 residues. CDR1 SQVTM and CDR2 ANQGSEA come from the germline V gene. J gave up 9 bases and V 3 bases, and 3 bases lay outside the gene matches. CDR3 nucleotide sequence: TGCAGCGTTGACAGGGGGCGTAGCTACACCTTC. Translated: CSVDRGRSYTF.

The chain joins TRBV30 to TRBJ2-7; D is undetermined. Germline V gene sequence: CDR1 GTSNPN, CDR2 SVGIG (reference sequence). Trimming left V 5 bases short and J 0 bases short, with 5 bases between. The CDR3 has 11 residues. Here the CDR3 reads CAWDVSYEQYF. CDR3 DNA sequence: TGTGCCTGGGACGTCTCCTACGAGCAGTACTTC.

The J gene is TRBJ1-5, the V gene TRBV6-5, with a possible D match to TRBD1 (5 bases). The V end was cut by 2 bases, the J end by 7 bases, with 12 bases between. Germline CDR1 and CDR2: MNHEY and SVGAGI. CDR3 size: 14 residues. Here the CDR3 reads CASSYQRAGQPQHF. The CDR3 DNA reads TGTGCCAGCAGTTACCAAAGGGCAGGGCAGCCCCAGCATTTT.

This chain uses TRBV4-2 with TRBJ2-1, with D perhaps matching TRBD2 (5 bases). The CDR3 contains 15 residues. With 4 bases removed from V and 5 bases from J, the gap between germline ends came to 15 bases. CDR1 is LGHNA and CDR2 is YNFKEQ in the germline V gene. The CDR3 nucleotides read TGTGCCAGCAGCCCCACAAGGTCTAGCAACAATGAGCAGTTCTTC. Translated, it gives CASSPTRSSNNEQFF.

The CDR3 is CAWRRDSSPLHF. CDR3 nucleotides: TGTGCCTGGAGACGGGACAGTTCACCCCTCCACTTT. The genes are TRBV30 and TRBJ1-6; 7 bases fit TRBD1. The CDR3 has 12 residues. Germline V gene lookup returns CDR1 GTSNPN and CDR2 SVGIG (reference sequence). With 3 bases clipped from V and 9 bases from J, the junction kept 2 bases outside the gene matches.

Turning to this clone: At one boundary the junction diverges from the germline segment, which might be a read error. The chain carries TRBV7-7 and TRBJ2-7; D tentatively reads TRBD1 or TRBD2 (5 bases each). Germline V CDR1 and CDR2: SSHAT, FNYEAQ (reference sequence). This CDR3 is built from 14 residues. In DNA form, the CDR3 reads TGTGCTAGCAGCTTCCGGGACGGAGCCTACGAGCAGTACTTC. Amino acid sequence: CASSFRDGAYEQYF.

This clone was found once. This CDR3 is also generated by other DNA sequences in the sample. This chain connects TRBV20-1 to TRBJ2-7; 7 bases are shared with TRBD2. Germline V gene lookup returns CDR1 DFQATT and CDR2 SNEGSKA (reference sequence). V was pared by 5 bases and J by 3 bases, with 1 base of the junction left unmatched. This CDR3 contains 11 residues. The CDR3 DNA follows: TGCAGTGCTCGGGGGGACTACGAGCAGTACTTC. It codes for CSARGDYEQYF.

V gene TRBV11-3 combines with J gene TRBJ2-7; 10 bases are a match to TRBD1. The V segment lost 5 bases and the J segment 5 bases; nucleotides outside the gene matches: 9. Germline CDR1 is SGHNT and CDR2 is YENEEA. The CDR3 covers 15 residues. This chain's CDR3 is CASSLSGQGSHEQYF. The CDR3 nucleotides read TGTGCCAGCAGCCTATCGGGACAGGGGTCCCACGAGCAGTACTTC.

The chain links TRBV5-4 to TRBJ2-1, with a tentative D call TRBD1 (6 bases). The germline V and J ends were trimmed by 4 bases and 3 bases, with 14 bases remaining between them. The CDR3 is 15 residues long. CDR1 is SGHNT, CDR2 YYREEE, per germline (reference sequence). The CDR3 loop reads CASSPGQGHYNEQFF. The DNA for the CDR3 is TGTGCCAGCAGCCCAGGGCAGGGACACTACAATGAGCAGTTCTTC.

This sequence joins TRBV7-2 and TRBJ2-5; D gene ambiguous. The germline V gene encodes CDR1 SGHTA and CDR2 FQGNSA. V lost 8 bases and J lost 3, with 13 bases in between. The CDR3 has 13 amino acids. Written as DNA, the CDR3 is TGTGCCAGCTTGTCGGCCGCGGAAGAGACCCAGTACTTC. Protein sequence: CASLSAAEETQYF.

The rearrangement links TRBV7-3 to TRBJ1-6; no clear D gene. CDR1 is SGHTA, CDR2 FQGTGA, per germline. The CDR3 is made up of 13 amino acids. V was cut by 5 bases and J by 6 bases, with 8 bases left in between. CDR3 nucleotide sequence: TGTGCCAGCAGCCCCTCATCTAATTCACCCCTCCACTTT. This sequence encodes CASSPSSNSPLHF.